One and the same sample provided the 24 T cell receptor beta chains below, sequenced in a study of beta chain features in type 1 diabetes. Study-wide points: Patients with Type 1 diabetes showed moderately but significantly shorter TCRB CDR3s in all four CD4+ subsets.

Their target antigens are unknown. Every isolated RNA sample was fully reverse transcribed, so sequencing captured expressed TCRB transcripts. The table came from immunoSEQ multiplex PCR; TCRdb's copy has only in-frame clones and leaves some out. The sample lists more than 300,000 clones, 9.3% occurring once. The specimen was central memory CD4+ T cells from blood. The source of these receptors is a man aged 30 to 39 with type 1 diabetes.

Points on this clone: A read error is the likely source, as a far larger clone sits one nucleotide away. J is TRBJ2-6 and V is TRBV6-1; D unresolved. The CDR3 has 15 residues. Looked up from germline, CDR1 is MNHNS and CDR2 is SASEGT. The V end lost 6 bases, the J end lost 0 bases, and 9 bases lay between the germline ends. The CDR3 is CASSKIASGANVLTF. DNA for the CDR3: TGTGCCAGCAGCAAAATCGCCTCTGGGGCCAACGTCCTGACTTTC.

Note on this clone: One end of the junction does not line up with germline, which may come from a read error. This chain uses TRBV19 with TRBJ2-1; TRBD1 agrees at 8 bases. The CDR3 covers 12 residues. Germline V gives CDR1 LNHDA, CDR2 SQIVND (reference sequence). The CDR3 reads CASRQGPLKEIF. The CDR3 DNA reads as TGTGCCAGCCGACAGGGGCCCCTTAAGGAAATCTTC.

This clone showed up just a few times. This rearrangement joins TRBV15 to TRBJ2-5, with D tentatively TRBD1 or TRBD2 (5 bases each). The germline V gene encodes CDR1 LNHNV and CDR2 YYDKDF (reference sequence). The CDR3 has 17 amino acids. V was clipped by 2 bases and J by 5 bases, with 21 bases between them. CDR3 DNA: TGTGCCACCAGCAGACGTCTAGGGGACGGAGGAGGTGAGACCCAGTACTTC. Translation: CATSRRLGDGGGETQYF.

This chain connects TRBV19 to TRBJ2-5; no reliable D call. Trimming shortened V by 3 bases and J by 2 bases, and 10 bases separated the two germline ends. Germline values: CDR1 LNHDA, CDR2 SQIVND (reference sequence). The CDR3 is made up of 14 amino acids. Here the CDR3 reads CASSIDRVQETQYF. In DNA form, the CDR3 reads TGTGCCAGTAGTATTGACCGCGTTCAAGAGACCCAGTACTTC.

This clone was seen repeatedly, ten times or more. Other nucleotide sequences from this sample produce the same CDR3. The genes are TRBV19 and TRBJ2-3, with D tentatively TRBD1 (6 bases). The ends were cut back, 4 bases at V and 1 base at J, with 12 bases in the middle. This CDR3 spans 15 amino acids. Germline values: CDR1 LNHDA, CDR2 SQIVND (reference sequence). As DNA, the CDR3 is TGTGCCAGTAGTAGAAATCGACAGGGCACAGATACGCAGTATTTT. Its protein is CASSRNRQGTDTQYF. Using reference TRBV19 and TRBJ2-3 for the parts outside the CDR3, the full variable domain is DGGITQSPKYLFRKEGQNVTLSCEQNLNHDAMYWYRQDPGQGLRLIYYSQIVNDFQKGDIAEGYSVSREKKESFPLTVTSAQKNPTAFYLCASSRNRQGTDTQYFGPGTRLTVL.

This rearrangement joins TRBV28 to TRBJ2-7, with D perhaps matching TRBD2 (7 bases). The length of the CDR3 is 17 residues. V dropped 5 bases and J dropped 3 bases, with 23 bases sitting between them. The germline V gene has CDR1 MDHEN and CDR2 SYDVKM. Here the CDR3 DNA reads TGTGCCAGCAGTCTAACCGGTGGGACGGGGGGCGGCTACGAGCAGTACTTC. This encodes CASSLTGGTGGGYEQYF.

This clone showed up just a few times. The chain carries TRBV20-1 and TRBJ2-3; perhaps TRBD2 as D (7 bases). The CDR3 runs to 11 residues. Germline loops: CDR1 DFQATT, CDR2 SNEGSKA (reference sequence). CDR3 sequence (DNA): TGCGCTAGAGGGGGGGCAGATACGCAGTATTTT. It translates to CARGGADTQYF.

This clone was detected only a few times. CDR3 DNA sequence: TGTGCCAGCAGCAAAAAAAGCGGGACAGGCCTTTATGGCTACACCTTC. Translated: CASSKKSGTGLYGYTF. The genes are TRBV7-2 and TRBJ1-2; TRBD1 matches 8 bases. The CDR3 length is 16 residues. Looked up from germline, CDR1 is SGHTA and CDR2 is FQGNSA. V trimming: 5 bases; J trimming: 5 bases; junction bases outside the gene matches: 13.

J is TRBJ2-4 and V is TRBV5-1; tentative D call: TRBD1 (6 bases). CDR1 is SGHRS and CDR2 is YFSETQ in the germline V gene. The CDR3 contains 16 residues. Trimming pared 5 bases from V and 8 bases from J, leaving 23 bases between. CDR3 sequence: CASRRTQQAPGDIQYF. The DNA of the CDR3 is TGCGCCAGCAGGCGTACTCAACAGGCACCAGGGGACATTCAGTACTTC.

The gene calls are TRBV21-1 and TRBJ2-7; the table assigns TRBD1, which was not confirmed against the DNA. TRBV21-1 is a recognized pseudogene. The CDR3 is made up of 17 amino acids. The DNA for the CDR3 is TGTGCCAGCAGCAACCGGGACAGGGATTACTACTCCTACGAGCAGTACTTC. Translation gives CASSNRDRDYYSYEQYF.

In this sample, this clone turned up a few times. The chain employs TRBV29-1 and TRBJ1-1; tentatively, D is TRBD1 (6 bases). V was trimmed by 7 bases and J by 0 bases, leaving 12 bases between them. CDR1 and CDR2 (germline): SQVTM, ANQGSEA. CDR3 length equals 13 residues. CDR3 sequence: CSAARDMNTEAFF. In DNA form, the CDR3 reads TGCAGCGCCGCGCGGGACATGAACACTGAAGCTTTCTTT.

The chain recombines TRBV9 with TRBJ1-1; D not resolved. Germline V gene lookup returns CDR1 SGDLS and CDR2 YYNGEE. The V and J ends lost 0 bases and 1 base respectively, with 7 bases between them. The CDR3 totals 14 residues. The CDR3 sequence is CASSVATANTEAFF. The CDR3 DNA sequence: TGTGCCAGCAGCGTAGCCACCGCGAACACTGAAGCTTTCTTT.

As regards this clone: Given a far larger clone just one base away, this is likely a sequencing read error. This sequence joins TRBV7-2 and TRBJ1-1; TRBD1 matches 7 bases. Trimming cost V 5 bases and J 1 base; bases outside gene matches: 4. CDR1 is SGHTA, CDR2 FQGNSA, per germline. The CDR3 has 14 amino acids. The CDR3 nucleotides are TGTGCCAGCAGCACGGGACAGCAGAACACTGAAGCTTTCTTT. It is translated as CASSTGQQNTEAFF. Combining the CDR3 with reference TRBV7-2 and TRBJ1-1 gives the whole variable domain GAGVSQSPSNKVTEKGKDVELRCDPISGHTALYWYRQSLGQGLEFLIYFQGNSAPDKSGLPSDRFSAERTGGSVSTLTIQRTQQEDSAVYLCASSTGQQNTEAFFGQGTRLTVV.

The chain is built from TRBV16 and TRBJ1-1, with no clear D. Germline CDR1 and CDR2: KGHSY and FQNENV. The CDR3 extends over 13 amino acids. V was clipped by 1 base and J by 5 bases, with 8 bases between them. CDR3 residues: CASSQLWETEAFF. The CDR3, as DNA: TGTGCCAGCAGCCAATTATGGGAAACTGAAGCTTTCTTT. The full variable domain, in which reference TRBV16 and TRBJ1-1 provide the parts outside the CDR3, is GEEVAQTPKHLVRGEGQKAKLYCAPIKGHSYVFWYQQVLKNEFKFLISFQNENVFDETGMPKERFSAKCLPNSPCSLEIQATKLEDSAVYFCASSQLWETEAFFGQGTRLTVV.

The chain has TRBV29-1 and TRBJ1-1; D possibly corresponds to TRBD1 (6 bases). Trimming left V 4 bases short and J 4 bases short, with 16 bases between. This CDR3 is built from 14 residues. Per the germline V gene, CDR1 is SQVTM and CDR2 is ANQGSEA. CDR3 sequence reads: CSVGQVLGGTEAFF. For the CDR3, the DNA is TGCAGCGTTGGACAGGTGCTCGGGGGCACTGAAGCTTTCTTT.

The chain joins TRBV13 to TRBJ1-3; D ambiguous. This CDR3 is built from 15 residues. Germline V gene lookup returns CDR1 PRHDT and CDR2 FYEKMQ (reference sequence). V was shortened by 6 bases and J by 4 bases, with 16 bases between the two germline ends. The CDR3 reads CASREVGSKGNTIYF. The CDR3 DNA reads TGTGCCAGCAGGGAAGTAGGGAGTAAGGGAAACACCATATATTTT.

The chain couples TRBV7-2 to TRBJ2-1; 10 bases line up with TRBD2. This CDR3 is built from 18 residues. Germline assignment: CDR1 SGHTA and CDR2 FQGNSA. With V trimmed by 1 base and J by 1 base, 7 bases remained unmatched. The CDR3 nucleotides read TGTGCCAGCAGCTTAGGGCCTAGCGGGGGAGGATCCTACAATGAGCAGTTCTTC. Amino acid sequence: CASSLGPSGGGSYNEQFF. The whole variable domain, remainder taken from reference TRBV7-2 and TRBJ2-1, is GAGVSQSPSNKVTEKGKDVELRCDPISGHTALYWYRQSLGQGLEFLIYFQGNSAPDKSGLPSDRFSAERTGGSVSTLTIQRTQQEDSAVYLCASSLGPSGGGSYNEQFFGPGTRLTVL.

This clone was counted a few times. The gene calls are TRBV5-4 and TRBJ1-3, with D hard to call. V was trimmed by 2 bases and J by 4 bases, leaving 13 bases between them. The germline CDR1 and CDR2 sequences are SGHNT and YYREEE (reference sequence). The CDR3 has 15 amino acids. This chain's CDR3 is CASSLDGRTGNTIYF. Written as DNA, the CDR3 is TGTGCCAGCAGCTTAGACGGACGGACCGGAAACACCATATATTTT.

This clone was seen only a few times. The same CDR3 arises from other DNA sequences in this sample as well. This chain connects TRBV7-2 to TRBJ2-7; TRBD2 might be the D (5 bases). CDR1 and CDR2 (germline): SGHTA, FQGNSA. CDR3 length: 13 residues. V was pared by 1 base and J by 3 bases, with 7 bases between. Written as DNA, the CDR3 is TGTGCCAGCAGCTTAGGCGGACTCTACGAGCAGTACTTC. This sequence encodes CASSLGGLYEQYF.

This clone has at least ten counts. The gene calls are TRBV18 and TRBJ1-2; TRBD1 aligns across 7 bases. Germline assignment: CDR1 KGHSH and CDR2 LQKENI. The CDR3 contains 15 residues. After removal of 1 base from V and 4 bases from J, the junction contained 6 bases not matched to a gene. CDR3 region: CASSPLGDSIYGYTF. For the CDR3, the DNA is TGTGCCAGCTCACCACTGGGGGACAGCATCTATGGCTACACCTTC.

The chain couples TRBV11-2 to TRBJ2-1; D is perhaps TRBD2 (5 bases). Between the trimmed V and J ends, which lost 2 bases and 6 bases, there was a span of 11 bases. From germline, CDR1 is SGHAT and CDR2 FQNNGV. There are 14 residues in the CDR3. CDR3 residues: CASSLIGESNEQFF. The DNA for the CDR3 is TGTGCCAGCAGCTTAATTGGGGAGAGCAATGAGCAGTTCTTC.

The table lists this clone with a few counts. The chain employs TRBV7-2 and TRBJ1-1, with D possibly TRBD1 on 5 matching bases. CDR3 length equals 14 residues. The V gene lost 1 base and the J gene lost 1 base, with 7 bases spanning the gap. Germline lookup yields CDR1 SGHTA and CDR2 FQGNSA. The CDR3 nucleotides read TGTGCCAGCAGCTTAGATGGGGGGAACACTGAAGCTTTCTTT. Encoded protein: CASSLDGGNTEAFF.

Here the CDR3 DNA reads TGCGCCAGCAGCTCATGGACAGGGGTTAAAGAAAAACTGTTTTTT. It yields the protein CASSSWTGVKEKLFF. The V gene is TRBV5-1, the J gene TRBJ1-4, with 9 bases lining up with TRBD1. Trimming removed 3 bases from V and 8 bases from J; junction bases left unmatched: 8. CDR3 length: 15 residues. CDR1 and CDR2 from the germline V gene are SGHRS and YFSETQ.

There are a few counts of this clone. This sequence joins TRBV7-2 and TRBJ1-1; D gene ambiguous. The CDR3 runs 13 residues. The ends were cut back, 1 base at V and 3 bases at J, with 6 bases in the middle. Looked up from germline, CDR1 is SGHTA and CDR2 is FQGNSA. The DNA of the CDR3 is TGTGCCAGCAGCTTAGGCCTGTACACTGAAGCTTTCTTT. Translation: CASSLGLYTEAFF.